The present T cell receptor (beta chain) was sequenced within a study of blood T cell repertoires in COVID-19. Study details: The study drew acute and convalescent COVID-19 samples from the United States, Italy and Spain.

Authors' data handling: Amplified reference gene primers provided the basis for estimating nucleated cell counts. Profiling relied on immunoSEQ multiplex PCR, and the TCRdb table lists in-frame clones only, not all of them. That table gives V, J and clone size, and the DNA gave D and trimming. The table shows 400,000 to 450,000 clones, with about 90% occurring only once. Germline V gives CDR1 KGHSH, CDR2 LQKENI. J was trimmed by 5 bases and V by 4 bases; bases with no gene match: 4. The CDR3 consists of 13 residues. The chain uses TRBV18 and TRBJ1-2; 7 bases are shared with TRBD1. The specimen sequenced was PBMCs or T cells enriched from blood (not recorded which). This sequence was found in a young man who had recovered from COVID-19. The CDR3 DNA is TGTGCCAGCTCACAGGGGGCCAAATATGGCTACACCTTC. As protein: CASSQGAKYGYTF.